A selection of T cell receptor beta chains follows, all from one sample in a study of blood T cells in healthy people across ages. In TCRdb, the 5' RACE reads were re-called with MiXCR into one record per CDR3 protein. The sample lists 700,000 to 850,000 distinct CDR3 sequences, about 48% seen once, with about 42% in the top ten. The sequenced sample consisted of blood. The receptor set was obtained from a man of 80 years or more in good health. Each CDR3 is given without its conserved first and last residue. Fields, in order: CDR3 length, V gene, CDR3 protein.

>12|TRBV20-1
KTGILDMNYGYT
>13|TRBV20-1
SARATGTSSYEQY
>16|TRBV9
ASSEEDSSGRINNEQF
>14|TRBV18
ASSRADTRPHNEQF
>15|TRBV12-3/TRBV12-4
ASNTGRLAGALNEQY
>13|TRBV20-1
SATTTGATNEKLF
>12|TRBV29-1
SVGLAGWGSEQF
>11|TRBV27
ASLTPGENIQY
>8|TRBV29-1
SASNTEAF
>11|TRBV29-1
SVVDRGSQPQH
>8|TRBV29-1
SVEQGEQF
>16|TRBV4-2
ASSQDPASGLGNNEQF
>14|TRBV14
ASSLGVRGNTDTQY
>12|TRBV24-1
ATSRDGQLNEQF
>11|TRBV20-1
SAYRTENYEQY
>14|TRBV6-1
ASSEVGGTGANVLT
>13|TRBV4-3
ASSQDPGQQETQY
>12|TRBV7-9
ASSLERLNYEQY
>11|TRBV29-1
SAEREAGGEQF
>13|TRBV20-1
SATPPDRDNQPQH
>13|TRBV12-3/TRBV12-4
ASSFGLARTDTQY
>13|TRBV2
ASSGGLAGVYEQF
>11|TRBV12-3/TRBV12-4
ASTPTVNYGYT
>12|TRBV18
ASSYGYGTYEQY
>13|TRBV5-1
ASSSSGSSQETQY
>12|TRBV9
ASSVAADSYEQY
>12|TRBV5-1
ASSVERGNRYAY
>12|TRBV25-1
ASSEPDRGYGYT
>13|TRBV2
ASSDGPANTGELF
>11|TRBV12-3/TRBV12-4
ASSFSGPYEQY
>16|TRBV5-1
ASSLGGTSGSFSGELF
>13|TRBV20-1
SAYGLEWGKETQY
>17|TRBV20-1
SARVGRTSGRREHRYAY
>15|TRBV5-1
ASSLNPASGSHNEQF
>11|TRBV7-7
ASSLDRAAEQF